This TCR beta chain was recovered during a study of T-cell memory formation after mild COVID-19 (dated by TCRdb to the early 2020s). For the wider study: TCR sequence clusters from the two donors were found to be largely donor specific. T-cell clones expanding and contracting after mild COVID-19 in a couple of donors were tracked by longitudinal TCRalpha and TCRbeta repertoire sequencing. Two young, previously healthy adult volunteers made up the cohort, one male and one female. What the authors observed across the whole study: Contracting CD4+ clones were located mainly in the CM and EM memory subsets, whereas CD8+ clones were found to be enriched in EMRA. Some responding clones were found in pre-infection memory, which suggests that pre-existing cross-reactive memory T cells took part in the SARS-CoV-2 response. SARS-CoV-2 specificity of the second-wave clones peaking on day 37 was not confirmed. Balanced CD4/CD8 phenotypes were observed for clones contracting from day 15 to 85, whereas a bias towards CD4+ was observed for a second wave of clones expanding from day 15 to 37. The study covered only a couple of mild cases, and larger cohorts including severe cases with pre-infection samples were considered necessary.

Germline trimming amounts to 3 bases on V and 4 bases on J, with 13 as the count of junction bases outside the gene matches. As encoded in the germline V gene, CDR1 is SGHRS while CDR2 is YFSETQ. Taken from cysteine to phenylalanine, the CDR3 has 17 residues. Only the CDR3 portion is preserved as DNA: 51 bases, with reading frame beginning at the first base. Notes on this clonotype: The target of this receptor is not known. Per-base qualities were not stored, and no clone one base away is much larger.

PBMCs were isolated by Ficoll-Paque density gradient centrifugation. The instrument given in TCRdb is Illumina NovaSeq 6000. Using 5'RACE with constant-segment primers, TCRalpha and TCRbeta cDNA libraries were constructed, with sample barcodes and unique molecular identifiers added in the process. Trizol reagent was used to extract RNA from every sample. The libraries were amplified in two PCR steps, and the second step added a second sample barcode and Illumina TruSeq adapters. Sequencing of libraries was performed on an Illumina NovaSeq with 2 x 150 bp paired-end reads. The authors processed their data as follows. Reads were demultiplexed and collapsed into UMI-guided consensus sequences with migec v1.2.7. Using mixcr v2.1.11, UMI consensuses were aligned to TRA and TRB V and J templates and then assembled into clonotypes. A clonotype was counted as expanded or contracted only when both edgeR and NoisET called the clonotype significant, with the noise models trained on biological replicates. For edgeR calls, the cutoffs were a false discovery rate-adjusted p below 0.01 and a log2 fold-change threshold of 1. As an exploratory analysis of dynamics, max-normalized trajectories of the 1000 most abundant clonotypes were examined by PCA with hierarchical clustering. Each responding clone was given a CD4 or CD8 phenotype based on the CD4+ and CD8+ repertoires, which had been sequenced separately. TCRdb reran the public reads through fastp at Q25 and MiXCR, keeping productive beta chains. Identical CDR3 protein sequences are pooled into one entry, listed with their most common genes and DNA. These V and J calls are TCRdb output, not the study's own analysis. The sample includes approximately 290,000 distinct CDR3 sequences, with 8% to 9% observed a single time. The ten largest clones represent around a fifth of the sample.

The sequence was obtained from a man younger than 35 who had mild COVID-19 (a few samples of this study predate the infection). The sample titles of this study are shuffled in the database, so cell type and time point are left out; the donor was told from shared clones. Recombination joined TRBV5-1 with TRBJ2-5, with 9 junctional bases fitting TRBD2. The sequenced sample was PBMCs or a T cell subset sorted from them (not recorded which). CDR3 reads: CASSSAGGPHGGETQYF. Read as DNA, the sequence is TGCGCCAGCAGCTCAGCGGGGGGCCCCCACGGGGGAGAGACCCAGTACTTC.